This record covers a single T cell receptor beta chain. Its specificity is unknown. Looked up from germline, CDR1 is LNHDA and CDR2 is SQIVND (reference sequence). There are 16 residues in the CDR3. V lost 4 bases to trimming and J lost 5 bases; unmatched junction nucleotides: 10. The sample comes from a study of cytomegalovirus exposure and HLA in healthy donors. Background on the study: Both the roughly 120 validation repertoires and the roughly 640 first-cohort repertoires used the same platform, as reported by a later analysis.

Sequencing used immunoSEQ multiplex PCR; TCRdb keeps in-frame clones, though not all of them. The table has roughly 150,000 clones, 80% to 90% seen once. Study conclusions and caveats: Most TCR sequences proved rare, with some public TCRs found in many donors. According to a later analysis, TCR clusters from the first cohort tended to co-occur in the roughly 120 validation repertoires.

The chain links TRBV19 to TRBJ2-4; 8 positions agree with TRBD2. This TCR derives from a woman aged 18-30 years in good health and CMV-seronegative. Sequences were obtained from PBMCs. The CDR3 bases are TGTGCCAGTAGTACGAACGGGGGGGCCTTTCAAAACATTCAGTACTTC. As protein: CASSTNGGAFQNIQYF.